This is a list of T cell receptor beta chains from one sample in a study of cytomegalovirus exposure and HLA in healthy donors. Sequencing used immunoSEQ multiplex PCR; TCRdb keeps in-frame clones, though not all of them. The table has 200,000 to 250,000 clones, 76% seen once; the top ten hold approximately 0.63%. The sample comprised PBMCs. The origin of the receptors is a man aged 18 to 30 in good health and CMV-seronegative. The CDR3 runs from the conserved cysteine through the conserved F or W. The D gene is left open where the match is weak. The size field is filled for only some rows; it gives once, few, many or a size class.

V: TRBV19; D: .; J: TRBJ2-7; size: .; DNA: TGTGCCAGTAGCCCGGGACTCTATGGCTACGAGCAGTACTTC; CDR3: CASSPGLYGYEQYF
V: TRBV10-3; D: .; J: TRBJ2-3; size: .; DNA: TGTGCCATCAGGAGGACAGAGAGCACAGATACGCAGTATTTT; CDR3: CAIRRTESTDTQYF
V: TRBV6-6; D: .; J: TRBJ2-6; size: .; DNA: TGTGCCAGCAGTTACTCGATAGGGGCTGGGGCCAACGTCCTGACTTTC; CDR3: CASSYSIGAGANVLTF
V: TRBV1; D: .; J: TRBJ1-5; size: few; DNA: TGCACCAGCAGCCAAGACTCAGGACAGGGGCCATCTTATAGCAATCAGCCCCAGCATTTT; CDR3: CTSSQDSGQGPSYSNQPQHF
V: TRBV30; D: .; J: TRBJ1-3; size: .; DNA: TGTGCCTGGACTGGGCTATACTCTGGAAACACCATATATTTT; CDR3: CAWTGLYSGNTIYF
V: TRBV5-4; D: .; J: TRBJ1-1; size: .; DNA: TGTGCCAGCAGCTTGGCGTTTGGGCAAAACACTGAAGCTTTCTTT; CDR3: CASSLAFGQNTEAFF
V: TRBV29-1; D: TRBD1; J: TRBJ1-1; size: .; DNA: TGCAGCGTCGGGACAGATGAAGCTTTCTTT; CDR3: CSVGTDEAFF
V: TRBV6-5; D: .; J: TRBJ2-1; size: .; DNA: TGTGCCAGCACTAGTTTCAATGAGCAGTTCTTC; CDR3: CASTSFNEQFF
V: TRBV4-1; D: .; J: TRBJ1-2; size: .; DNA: TGCGCCAGCAGCCAAGATCCGACGGGGGGCTACACCTTT; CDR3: CASSQDPTGGYTF
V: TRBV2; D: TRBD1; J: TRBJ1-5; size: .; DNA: TGTGCCAGCAGCGTCGGGACAGCTGACTATCAGCCCCAGCATTTT; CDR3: CASSVGTADYQPQHF
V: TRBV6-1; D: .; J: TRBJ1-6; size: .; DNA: TGTGCCAGCAGTGAATATCGACCCCTCCACTTT; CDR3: CASSEYRPLHF
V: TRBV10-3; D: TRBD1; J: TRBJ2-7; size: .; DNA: TGTGCCACCCAGGAGGGACAGGGATCGGAAGAGCAGTACTTC; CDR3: CATQEGQGSEEQYF
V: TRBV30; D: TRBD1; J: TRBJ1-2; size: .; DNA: TGTGCCTGGAGTTTTTGGGGACAGAACTATGGCTACACCTTC; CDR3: CAWSFWGQNYGYTF
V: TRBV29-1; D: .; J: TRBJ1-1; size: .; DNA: TGCAGCGGGGGCCCGGAGAACACTGAAGCTTTCTTT; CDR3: CSGGPENTEAFF
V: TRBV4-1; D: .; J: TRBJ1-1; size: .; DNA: TGCGCCAGCAGCCAAAGAGGGTCCACTGAAGCTTTCTTT; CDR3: CASSQRGSTEAFF
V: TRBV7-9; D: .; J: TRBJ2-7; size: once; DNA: TGTGCCAGCAGCTCCCCGAGGGGGGGGCACGAGCAGTACTTC; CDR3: CASSSPRGGHEQYF
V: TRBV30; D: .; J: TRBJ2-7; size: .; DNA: TGTGCCTGGACGGCCGGGTTAACCTACGAGCAGTACTTC; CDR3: CAWTAGLTYEQYF
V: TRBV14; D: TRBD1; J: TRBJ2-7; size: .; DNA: TGTGCCAGCAGCCAAATACAGGGGGCCCCCGAGCAGTACTTC; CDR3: CASSQIQGAPEQYF
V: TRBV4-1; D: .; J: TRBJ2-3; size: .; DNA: TGCGCCAGCAGCCCAGTTGGGTTGGGCTCAGATACGCAGTATTTT; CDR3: CASSPVGLGSDTQYF
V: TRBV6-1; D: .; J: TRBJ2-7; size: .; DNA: TGTGCCGTCAACTCCTACGAGCAGTACTTC; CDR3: CAVNSYEQYF
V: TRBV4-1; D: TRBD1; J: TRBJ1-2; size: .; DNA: TGCGCCAGCAGCCTTGACGGACAGGGTGGATACTATGGCTACACCTTC; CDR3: CASSLDGQGGYYGYTF
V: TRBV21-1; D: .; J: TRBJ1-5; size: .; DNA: TGTGCCAGCAGCAAAGCGCAGGGGGATCAGCCCCAGCATTTT; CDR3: CASSKAQGDQPQHF
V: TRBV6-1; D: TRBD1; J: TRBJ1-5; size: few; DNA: TGTGCCAGCAGTTTCGGACAGGGGGATCAGCCCCAGCATTTT; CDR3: CASSFGQGDQPQHF
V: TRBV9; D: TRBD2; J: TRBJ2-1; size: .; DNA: TGTGCCAGCAGCGTCTCTAGCGGGAGCGTCAATGAGCAGTTCTTC; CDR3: CASSVSSGSVNEQFF
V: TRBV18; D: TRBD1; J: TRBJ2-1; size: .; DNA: TGTGCCAGCTCACCAGGACAGGTTTTGGGTGAGCAGTTCTTC; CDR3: CASSPGQVLGEQFF
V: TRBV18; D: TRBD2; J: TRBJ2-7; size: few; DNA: TGTGCCAGCTCACCCTCGACTAGCGGGGACTACGAGCAGTACTTC; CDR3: CASSPSTSGDYEQYF
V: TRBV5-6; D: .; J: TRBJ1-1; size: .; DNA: TGTGCCAGCAGCTTCGGCGACAGCATAACTGAAGCTTTCTTT; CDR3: CASSFGDSITEAFF
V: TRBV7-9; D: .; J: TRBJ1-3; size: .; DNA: TGTGCCAGCAGCTTAGGGGCAGGGTTAGCTGGAAACACCATATATTTT; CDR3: CASSLGAGLAGNTIYF
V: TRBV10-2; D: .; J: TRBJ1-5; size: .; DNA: TGCGCCAGCAGTGAAGTCCCGGACAGCTCCCAGCCCCAGCATTTT; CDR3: CASSEVPDSSQPQHF
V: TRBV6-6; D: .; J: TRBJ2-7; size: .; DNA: TGTGCCAGCAGTTCCGCAGGGGATCCATCCTACGAGCAGTACTTC; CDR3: CASSSAGDPSYEQYF
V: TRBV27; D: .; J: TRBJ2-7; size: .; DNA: TGTGCCAGCACACAAAAAGCCTACGAGCAGTACTTC; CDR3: CASTQKAYEQYF
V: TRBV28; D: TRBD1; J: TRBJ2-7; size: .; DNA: TGTGCCAGCAGTTTATGGTCGGACAGGGGGCGGTACGAGCAGTACTTC; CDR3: CASSLWSDRGRYEQYF
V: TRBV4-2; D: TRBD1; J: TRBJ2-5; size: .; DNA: TGTGCCAGCAGCCACAACCATCCGGGACAGCCGTACCAAGAGACCCAGTACTTC; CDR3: CASSHNHPGQPYQETQYF
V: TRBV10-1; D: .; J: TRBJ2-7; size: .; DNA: TGCGCCAGCAGTACCGGGGTTTTTGGGGACGAGCAGTACTTC; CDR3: CASSTGVFGDEQYF
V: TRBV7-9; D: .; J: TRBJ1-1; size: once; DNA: TGTGCCAGCAGCCTCAGGGAAGGGTATATCACTGAAGCTTTCTTT; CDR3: CASSLREGYITEAFF
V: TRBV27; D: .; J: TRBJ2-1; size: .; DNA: TGTGCCAGCAGTTTAATGCGGTCAGCGATATACAATGAGCAGTTCTTC; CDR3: CASSLMRSAIYNEQFF
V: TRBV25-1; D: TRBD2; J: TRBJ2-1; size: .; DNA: TGTGCCAGCAGTCTCCCGGGACTAAATAAGCAGTTCTTC; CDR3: CASSLPGLNKQFF
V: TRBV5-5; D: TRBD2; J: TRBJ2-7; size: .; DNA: TGTGCCAGCAGCTCCGCTAGCGGAATCTCCTACGAGCAGTACTTC; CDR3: CASSSASGISYEQYF
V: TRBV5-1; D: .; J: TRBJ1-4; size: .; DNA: TGCGCCAGCACCGACAGCCTCTCAGGAGAAAAACTGTTTTTT; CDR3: CASTDSLSGEKLFF
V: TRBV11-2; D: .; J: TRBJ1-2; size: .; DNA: TGTGCCAGCAGCCAGGTTCGGGGTGGCTACACCTTC; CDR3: CASSQVRGGYTF
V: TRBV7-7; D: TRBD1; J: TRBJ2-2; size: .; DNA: TGTGCTAGCAGCTTCGGGACAGTGAACACCGGGGAGCTGTTTTTT; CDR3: CASSFGTVNTGELFF
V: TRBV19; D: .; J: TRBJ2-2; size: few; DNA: TGTGCCAGTATAATGGTGGGCTCCGGGGAGCTGTTTTTT; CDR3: CASIMVGSGELFF
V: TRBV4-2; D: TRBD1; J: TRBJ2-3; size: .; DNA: TGTGCCAGCAGCCAAGTGGACAGGGTGGATACGCAGTATTTT; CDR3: CASSQVDRVDTQYF
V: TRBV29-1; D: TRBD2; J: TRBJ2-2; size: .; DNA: TGCAGCGTTGAGGGGGGGACGTCGAACTCTAACACCGGGGAGCTGTTTTTT; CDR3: CSVEGGTSNSNTGELFF
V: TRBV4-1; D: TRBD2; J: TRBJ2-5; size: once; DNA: TGCGCCAGCAGACCACTATTCACTAGCGGGAGGGCCATGGAGACCCAGTACTTC; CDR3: CASRPLFTSGRAMETQYF
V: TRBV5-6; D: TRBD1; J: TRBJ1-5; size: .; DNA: TGTGCCAGCAGCTTGAAGGGGGCAAGCAATCAGCCCCAGCATTTT; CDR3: CASSLKGASNQPQHF
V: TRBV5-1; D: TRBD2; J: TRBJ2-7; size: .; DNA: TGCGCCAGCAGCCGCCTTGCGGGGGGTTTATCCTCCTACGAGCAGTACTTC; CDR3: CASSRLAGGLSSYEQYF
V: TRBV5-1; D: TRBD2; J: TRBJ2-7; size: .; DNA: TGCGCCAGCAGTCCAGGACTAGGGTACGAGCAGTACTTC; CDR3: CASSPGLGYEQYF
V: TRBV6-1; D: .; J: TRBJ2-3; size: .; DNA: TGTGCCAGCAGTGGCGAGGCAGATACGCAGTATTTT; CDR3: CASSGEADTQYF
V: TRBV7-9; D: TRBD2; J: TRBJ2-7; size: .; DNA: TGTGCCAGCAGCCCCGGGACTAGCGTCTACGAGCAGTACTTC; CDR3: CASSPGTSVYEQYF